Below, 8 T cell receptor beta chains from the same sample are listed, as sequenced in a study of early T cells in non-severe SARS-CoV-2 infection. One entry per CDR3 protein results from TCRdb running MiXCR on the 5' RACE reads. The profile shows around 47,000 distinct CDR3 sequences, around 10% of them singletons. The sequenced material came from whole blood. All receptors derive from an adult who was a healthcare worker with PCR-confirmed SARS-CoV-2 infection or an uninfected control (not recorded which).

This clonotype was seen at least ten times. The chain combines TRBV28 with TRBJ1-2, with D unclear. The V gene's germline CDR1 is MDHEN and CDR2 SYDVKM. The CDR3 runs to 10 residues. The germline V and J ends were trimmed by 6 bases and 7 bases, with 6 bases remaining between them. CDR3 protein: CASSSFGYTF. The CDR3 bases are TGTGCCAGCAGCTCTTTTGGCTACACCTTC.

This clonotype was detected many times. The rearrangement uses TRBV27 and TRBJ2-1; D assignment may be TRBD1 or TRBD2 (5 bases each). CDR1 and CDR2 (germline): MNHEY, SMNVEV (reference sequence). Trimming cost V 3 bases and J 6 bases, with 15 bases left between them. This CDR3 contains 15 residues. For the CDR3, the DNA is TGTGCCAGCAGTTTGGCCCACGGGGCGCGCAATGAGCAGTTCTTC. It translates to CASSLAHGARNEQFF.

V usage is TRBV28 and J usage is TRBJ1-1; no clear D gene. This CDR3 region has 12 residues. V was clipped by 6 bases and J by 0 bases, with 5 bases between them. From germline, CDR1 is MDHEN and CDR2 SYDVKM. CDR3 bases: TGTGCCAGCAGGGACCTGAACACTGAAGCTTTCTTT. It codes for CASRDLNTEAFF.

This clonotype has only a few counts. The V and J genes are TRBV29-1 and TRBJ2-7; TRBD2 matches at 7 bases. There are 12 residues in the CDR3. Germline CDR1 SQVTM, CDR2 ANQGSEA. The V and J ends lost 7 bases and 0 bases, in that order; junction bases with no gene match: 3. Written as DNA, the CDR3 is TGCAGCGCCGGGACTAACTCCTACGAGCAGTACTTC. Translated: CSAGTNSYEQYF.

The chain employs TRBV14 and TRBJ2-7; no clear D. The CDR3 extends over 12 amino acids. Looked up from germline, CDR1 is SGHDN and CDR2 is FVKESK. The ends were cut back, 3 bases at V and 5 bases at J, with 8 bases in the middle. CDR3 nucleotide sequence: TGTGCCAGCAGCCATACTGGGCACGAGCAGTACTTC. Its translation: CASSHTGHEQYF.

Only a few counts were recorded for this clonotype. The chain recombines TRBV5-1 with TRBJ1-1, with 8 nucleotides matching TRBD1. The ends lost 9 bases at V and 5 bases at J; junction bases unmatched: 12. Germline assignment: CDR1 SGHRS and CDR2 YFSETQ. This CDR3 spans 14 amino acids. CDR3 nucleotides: TGCGCCACCGCAGATTCCAGGGGGCGGACTGAAGCTTTCTTT. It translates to CATADSRGRTEAFF.

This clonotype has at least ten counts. The CDR3 is CASSLATGESYEQYF. The CDR3 DNA reads TGTGCCAGCAGCTTAGCAACAGGTGAATCCTACGAGCAGTACTTC. The chain carries TRBV7-2 and TRBJ2-7, with a weak D call TRBD1 (5 bases). Germline V gene lookup returns CDR1 SGHTA and CDR2 FQGNSA. The CDR3 is made up of 15 amino acids. Trimming cost V 0 bases and J 1 base, with 10 bases left between them.

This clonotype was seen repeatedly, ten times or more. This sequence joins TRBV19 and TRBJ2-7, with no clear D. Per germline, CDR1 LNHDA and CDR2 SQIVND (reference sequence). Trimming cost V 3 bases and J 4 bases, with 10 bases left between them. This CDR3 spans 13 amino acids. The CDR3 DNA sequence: TGTGCCAGTAGTATCGGGCAGTTATACGAGCAGTACTTC. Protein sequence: CASSIGQLYEQYF.